This T cell receptor beta chain was observed in a study of control samples from healthy donors and cancer patients (dated by TCRdb to the early 2020s). Notes on this clone: Its antigen remains undetermined. Base qualities are not at hand, and no much larger clone is one base apart.

For CDR1 and CDR2, the germline V gene (reference sequence) lists GTSNPN and SVGIG. The cysteine opens and the phenylalanine closes a CDR3 of 13 amino acids. Only the CDR3 DNA is retained, 39 bases long and in frame from the first base. V loses 1 base of germline sequence and J loses 7 bases, and the interval between the two ends is 12 bases. The library relied on the immunoSEQ multiplex PCR assay. Entries here come from immuneACCESS through TCRdb and include only in-frame sequences with V and J called. Some clones fail to appear in such tables; in the studies checked, an unresolved V gene covers under half of the shortfall, and the cause of the remainder is unknown. Recorded for this sample are roughly 95,000 clones; roughly 88% of them occurred a single time. Jointly, the top ten make up 12% to 15% of the sample.

This clonotype was sampled from a man younger than 40 in good health. Input material: blood. The V and J segments used are TRBV30 and TRBJ2-3; possibly the D gene is TRBD2, per 6 matching bases. The nucleotide sequence is given as TGTGCCTGGAGTGGGGTCGGGGGACATACGCAGTATTTT. Translated, this gives CAWSGVGGHTQYF.